The sequence of this T cell receptor beta chain was determined in a study of blood T cell repertoires in COVID-19 (dated by TCRdb to about 2020). For context, the study as a whole: Samples from collaborators originated in the United States, Italy and Spain and spanned both the acute and convalescent phases of COVID-19. The prospective study material was composed of cDNA or gDNA derived from T cells, B-cell-depleted T cells, or PBMCs. Deeply sampled blood TCRbeta repertoires from subjects exposed to, actively infected with, or recovered from COVID-19 were included in the dataset. The repertoires were released in a freely available public database meant as a resource for research on the immune response to SARS-CoV-2. The samples were drawn from two sources: the first 160 participants of the ongoing ImmuneRACE study, and approximately 1,300 subjects contributed by 6 global collaborators. A de-identified subject ID, COVID-19 status, age in years and sex were almost always included in the sample metadata. HLA class I and class II types, where available, came from metadata supplied by the sample provider rather than from assay-based typing.

From the germline V gene (reference sequence), CDR1 is LNHNV and CDR2 is YYDKDF. Counted from cysteine to phenylalanine, this CDR3 has 21 amino acids. The kept DNA is CDR3 alone, 63 bases in frame from the first base. The germline V and J ends show losses of 3 bases and 4 bases respectively, and no gene match explains 21 bases of the junction. Comments on this clone: Its binding antigen is unknown. Base qualities are not recorded, but no much larger clone differs from it by a single base.

In the prospective study, participants were roughly 18 to 90 years old, resided in 20 to 30 geographic areas of the United States, and were enrolled through a virtual design. In the prospective study, cohorts were assigned on the basis of participant-reported clinical history obtained from a screening survey and a study questionnaire. Recovered participants in ImmuneRACE Cohort 3 were defined by two consecutive negative NP/OP PCR tests, clearance by a healthcare professional, or resolution of symptoms. In the prospective study, whole blood, serum and a nasopharyngeal or oropharyngeal swab were collected from each participant by mobile phlebotomists. Prospective study participants could optionally give additional blood draws and questionnaires over an approximately 2-month period. Before DNA extraction, prospective study blood samples were shipped either frozen or at room temperature. The immunoSEQ Assay, a bias-controlled multiplex PCR, was used to amplify TCRbeta CDR3 regions from genomic DNA. The study's own analysis went as follows. The number of nucleated cells in each sample was estimated by amplification of reference gene primers within the assay. To quantify the absolute abundance of each unique TCRbeta CDR3 rearrangement, sequence reads were collapsed and filtered. For each sample, productive Simpson clonality was calculated as the square root of Simpson's diversity index over productive rearrangements. TCRdb took over this immuneACCESS table, retaining in-frame rearrangements with V and J assigned. Such tables are incomplete; in checked studies, under half of the missing clones stem from an unresolved V gene, and the remainder is unexplained. V and J calls and clone size are copied from that table; D and trimming were computed from the DNA. This sample gives some 130,000 clones in total; 70% to 90% of them show up just once. The top ten constitute less than 5.5% of the sample.

The study at large found these results: The quantity of clinical and demographic metadata differed by source and by participant and was supplied without curation.

The sample taken for sequencing was PBMCs or T cells enriched from blood (not recorded which). The source of this sequence is a man in his fifties who had recovered from COVID-19. The chain joins TRBV15 to TRBJ1-5, with 10 central nucleotides matching TRBD1. Here the CDR3 is given as CATSSSPTGTGEGVRNQPQHF. The bases read TGTGCCACCAGCAGTTCTCCAACCGGGACAGGGGAGGGAGTCCGGAATCAGCCCCAGCATTTT.